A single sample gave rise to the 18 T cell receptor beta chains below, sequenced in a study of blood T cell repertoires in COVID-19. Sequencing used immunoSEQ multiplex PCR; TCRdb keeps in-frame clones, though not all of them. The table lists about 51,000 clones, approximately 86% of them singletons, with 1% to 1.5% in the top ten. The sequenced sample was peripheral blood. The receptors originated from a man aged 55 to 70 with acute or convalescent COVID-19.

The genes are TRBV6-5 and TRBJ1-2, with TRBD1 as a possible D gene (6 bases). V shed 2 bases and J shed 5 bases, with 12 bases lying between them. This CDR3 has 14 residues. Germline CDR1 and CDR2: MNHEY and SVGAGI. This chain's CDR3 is CASSYDRSPYGYTF. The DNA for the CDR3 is TGTGCCAGCAGTTACGACAGGTCCCCTTATGGCTACACCTTC.

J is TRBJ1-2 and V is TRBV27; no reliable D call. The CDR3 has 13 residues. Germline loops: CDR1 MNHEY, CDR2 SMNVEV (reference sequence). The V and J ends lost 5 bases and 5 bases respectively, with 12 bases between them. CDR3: CASSRSGQYGYTF. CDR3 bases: TGTGCCAGCAGTCGTTCTGGGCAGTATGGCTACACCTTC.

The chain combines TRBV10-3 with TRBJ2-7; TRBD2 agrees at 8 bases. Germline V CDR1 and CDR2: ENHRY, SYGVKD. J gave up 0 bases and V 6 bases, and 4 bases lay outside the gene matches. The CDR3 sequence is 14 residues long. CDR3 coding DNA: TGTGCCATCAGAGTAGCGGGGAGCTCCTACGAGCAGTACTTC. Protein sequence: CAIRVAGSSYEQYF.

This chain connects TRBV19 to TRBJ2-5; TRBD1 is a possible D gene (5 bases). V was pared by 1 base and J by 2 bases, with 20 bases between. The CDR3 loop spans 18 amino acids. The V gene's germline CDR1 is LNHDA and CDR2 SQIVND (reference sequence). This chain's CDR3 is CASSIVSGAYIEQETQYF. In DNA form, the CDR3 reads TGTGCCAGTAGTATAGTTAGTGGGGCATACATTGAGCAAGAGACCCAGTACTTC.

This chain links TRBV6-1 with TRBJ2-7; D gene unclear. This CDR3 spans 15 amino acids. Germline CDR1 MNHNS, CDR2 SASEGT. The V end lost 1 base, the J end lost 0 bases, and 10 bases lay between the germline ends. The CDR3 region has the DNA TGTGCCAGCAGTGAAGTCGTCCACAGCTCCTACGAGCAGTACTTC. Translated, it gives CASSEVVHSSYEQYF.

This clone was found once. The CDR3 nucleotides are TGTGCCAGTAGTATAGGAGGACTAGCGGGAGGCGAGCAGTTCTTC. Amino acids: CASSIGGLAGGEQFF. The J gene is TRBJ2-1, the V gene TRBV19, with TRBD2 matching 14 bases. The junction had 3 bases not matched to a gene; V was cut back by 1 base and J by 10 bases. Germline V gene lookup returns CDR1 LNHDA and CDR2 SQIVND (reference sequence). The CDR3 has 15 amino acids.

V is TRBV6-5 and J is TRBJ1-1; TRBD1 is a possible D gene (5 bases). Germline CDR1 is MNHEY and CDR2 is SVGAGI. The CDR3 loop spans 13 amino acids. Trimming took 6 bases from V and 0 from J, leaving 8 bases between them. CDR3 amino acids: CASRDTVNTEAFF. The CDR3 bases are TGTGCCAGCAGGGACACGGTGAACACTGAAGCTTTCTTT.

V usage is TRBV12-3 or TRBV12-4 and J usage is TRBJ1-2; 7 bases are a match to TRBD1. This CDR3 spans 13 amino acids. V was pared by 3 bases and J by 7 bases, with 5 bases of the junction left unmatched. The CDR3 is CASSLQGVSGYTF. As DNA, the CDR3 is TGTGCCAGCAGTTTGCAGGGGGTGAGTGGCTACACCTTC.

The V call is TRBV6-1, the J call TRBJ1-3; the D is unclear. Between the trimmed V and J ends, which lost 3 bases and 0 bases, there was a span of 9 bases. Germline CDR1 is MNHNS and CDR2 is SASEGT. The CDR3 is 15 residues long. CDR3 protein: CASSDSGHSGNTIYF. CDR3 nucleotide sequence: TGTGCCAGCAGTGACAGCGGCCACTCTGGAAACACCATATATTTT.

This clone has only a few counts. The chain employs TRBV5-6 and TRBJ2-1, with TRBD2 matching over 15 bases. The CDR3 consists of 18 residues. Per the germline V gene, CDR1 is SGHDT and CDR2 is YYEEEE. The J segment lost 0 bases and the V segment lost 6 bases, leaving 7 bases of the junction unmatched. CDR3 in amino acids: CASNPGTSGGSSYNEQFF. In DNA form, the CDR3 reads TGTGCCAGCAACCCCGGGACTAGCGGGGGGAGCTCCTACAATGAGCAGTTCTTC.

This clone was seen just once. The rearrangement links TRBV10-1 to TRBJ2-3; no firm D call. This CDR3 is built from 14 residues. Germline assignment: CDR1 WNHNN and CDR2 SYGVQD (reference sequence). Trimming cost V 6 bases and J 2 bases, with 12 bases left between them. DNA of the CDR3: TGCGCCAGCAGCGTGTCGAGAATCACAGATACGCAGTATTTT. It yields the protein CASSVSRITDTQYF.

CDR3 residues: CASSETSAKETQYF. The CDR3 DNA sequence: TGTGCCAGCAGTGAAACCAGCGCAAAAGAGACCCAGTACTTC. The J gene is TRBJ2-5, the V gene TRBV6-1, with D hard to call. The CDR3 length is 14 residues. Germline CDR1 reads MNHNS; CDR2 reads SASEGT. The V gene lost 2 bases and the J gene lost 3 bases, with 10 bases spanning the gap.

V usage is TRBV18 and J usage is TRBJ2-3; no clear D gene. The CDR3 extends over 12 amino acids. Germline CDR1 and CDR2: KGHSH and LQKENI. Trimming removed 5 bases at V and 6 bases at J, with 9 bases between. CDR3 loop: CASSESVDTQYF. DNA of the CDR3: TGTGCCAGCTCAGAGTCGGTCGATACGCAGTATTTT.

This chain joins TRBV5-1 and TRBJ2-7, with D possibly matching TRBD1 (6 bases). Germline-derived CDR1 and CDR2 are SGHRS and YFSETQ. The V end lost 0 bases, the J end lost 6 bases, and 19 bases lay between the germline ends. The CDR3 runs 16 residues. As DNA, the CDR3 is TGCGCCAGCAGCTTGGCCTCCGCGGCCACAGGGACCGAGCAGTACTTC. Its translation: CASSLASAATGTEQYF.

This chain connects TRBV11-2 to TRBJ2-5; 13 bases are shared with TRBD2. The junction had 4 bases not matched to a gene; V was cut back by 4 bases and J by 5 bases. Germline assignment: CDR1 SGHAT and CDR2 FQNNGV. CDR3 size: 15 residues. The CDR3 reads CASSSLAGGGETQYF. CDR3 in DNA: TGTGCCAGCAGCTCACTAGCGGGAGGGGGGGAGACCCAGTACTTC.

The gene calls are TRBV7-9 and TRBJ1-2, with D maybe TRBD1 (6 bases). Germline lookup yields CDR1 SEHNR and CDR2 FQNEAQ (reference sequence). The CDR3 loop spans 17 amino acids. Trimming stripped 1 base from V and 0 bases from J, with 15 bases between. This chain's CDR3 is CASSLGTALSTNYGYTF. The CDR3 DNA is TGTGCCAGCAGCTTAGGGACAGCCCTATCCACTAACTATGGCTACACCTTC.

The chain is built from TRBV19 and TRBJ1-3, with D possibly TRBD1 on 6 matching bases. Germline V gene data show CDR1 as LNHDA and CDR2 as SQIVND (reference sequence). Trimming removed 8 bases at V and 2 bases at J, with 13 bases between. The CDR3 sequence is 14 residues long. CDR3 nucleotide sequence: TGTGCCAGTTCCCTGACAGGCCCTGGAAACACCATATATTTT. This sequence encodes CASSLTGPGNTIYF. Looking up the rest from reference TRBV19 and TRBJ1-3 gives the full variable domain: DGGITQSPKYLFRKEGQNVTLSCEQNLNHDAMYWYRQDPGQGLRLIYYSQIVNDFQKGDIAEGYSVSREKKESFPLTVTSAQKNPTAFYLCASSLTGPGNTIYFGEGSWLTVV.

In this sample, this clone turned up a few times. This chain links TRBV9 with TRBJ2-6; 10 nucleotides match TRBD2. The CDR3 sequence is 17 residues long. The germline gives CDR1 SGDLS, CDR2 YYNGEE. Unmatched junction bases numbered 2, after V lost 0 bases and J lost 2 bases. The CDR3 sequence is CASSVGLAGAGANVLTF. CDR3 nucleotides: TGTGCCAGCAGCGTAGGGCTAGCGGGAGCTGGGGCCAACGTCCTGACTTTC.